This T cell receptor (beta chain) was sequenced in a study of CD8+ T cells in alopecia areata. Study observations and caveats: Especially in alopecia totalis/universalis, lesional scalp showed greater clonality than normal scalp did. Among the top 100, expanded CD8+ clones were significantly decreased by tofacitinib, as was scalp clonality.

As regards this clone: What it binds is unknown.

Treatment: oral pan-JAK inhibitor, 5-10 mg twice daily. The authors extracted RNA and reverse transcribed it into cDNA as the sequencing template. The repertoire was sequenced with immunoSEQ multiplex PCR; TCRdb's copy has only in-frame clones and lacks some. The data contain about 190,000 clones, 60% to 70% of them singletons. V gave up 4 bases and J gave up 5 bases, with 5 bases separating them. This CDR3 comprises 10 residues. Germline V gene sequence: CDR1 SQVTM, CDR2 ANQGSEA. This sequence joins TRBV29-1 and TRBJ2-5; D is unresolved. The starting material was CD4+ T cells sorted from blood, obtained at week 4, from a patient treated with tofacitinib. The TCR originated in a human donor with alopecia areata. CDR3 sequence: CSVVLETQYF. The CDR3 DNA follows: TGCAGCGTTGTTCTCGAGACCCAGTACTTC.